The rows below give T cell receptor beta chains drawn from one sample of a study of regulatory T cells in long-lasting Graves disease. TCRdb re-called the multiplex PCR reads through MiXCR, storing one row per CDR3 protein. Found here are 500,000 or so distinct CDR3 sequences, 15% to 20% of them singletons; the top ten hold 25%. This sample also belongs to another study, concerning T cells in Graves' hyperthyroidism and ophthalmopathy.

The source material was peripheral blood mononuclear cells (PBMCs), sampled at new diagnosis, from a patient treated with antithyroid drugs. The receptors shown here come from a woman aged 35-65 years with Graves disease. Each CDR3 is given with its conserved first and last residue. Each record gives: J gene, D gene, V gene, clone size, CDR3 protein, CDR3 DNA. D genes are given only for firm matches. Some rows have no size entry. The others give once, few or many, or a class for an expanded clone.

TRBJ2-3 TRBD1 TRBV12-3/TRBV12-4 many CASRSGTGGPDTQYF TGTGCCAGCAGATCCGGGACAGGGGGCCCCGATACGCAGTATTTT
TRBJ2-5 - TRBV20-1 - CSARDLLRVETQYF TGCAGTGCTAGAGATTTACTTAGGGTAGAGACCCAGTACTTC
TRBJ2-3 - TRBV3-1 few CASSRATGATDTQYF TGTGCCAGCAGCCGGGCGACTGGGGCCACAGATACGCAGTATTTT
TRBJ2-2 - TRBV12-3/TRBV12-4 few CASSLDGLVSRELFF TGTGCCAGCAGTTTAGATGGTCTTGTGTCCAGGGAGCTGTTTTTT
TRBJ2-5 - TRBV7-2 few CASSLALAKETQYF TGTGCCAGCAGCTTAGCACTAGCTAAAGAGACCCAGTACTTC
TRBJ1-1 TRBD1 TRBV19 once CASNSQGIGTEAFF TGTGCCAGTAACTCACAGGGGATAGGGACTGAAGCTTTCTTT
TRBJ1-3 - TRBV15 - CATSPGVGVGGNTIYF TGTGCCACCAGCCCTGGGGTCGGGGTAGGTGGAAACACCATATATTTT
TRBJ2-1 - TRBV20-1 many CSTRTLEQFF TGCAGTACCCGAACCCTTGAGCAGTTCTTC
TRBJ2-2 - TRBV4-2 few CASSQGGLANPGELFF TGTGCCAGCAGCCAAGGGGGACTGGCGAATCCCGGGGAGCTGTTTTTT
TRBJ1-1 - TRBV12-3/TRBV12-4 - CASANPSPEAFF TGTGCCAGCGCCAACCCCAGCCCTGAAGCTTTCTTT
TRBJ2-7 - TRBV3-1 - CASSIGGDGSYEQYF TGTGCCAGCAGCATAGGGGGGGACGGATCCTACGAGCAGTACTTC
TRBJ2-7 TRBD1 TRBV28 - CASSPSGTGGPHEQYF TGTGCCAGCAGCCCATCCGGGACAGGGGGCCCCCACGAGCAGTACTTC
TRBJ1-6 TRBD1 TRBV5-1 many CASSSTGTANSPLHF TGCGCCAGCAGCTCTACCGGGACAGCCAATTCACCCCTCCACTTT
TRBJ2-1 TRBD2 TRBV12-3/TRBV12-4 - CASTGGGWNEQFF TGTGCCAGCACCGGGGGGGGTTGGAATGAGCAGTTCTTC
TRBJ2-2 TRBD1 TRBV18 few CAGRIGGTGAPGELFF TGTGCCGGCCGAATCGGCGGGACAGGGGCGCCCGGGGAGCTGTTTTTT
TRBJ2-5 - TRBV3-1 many CASSLRSETQYF TGTGCCAGCAGTTTGCGTTCTGAGACCCAGTACTTC
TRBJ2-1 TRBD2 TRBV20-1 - CSPDPAGGSNEQFF TGCAGTCCCGACCCAGCGGGGGGTTCCAATGAGCAGTTCTTC
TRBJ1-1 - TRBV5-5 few CASSLGDLTEAFF TGTGCCAGCAGCTTAGGGGATTTGACTGAAGCTTTCTTT
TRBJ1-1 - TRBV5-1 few CASRQDTEAFF TGCGCCAGCAGACAGGACACTGAAGCTTTCTTT
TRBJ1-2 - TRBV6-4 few CASRPTPNYGYTF TGTGCCAGCAGGCCAACACCGAACTATGGCTACACCTTC
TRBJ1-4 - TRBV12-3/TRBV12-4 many CASSLGSSINEKLFF TGTGCCAGCAGTTTAGGCTCGTCCATTAATGAAAAACTGTTTTTT
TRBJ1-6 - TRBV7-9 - CASSFGFNSPLHF TGTGCCAGCAGCTTCGGGTTCAATTCACCCCTCCACTTT
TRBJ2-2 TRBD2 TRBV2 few CASSLTGTSGRSWLFF TGTGCCAGCAGCTTGACCGGGACTAGCGGTCGGTCGTGGCTGTTTTTT
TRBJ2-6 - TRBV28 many CASSPPAGGAGANVLTF TGTGCCAGCAGTCCGCCGGCGGGCGGTGCCGGGGCCAACGTCCTGACTTTC
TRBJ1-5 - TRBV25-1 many CASSESGNNQPQHF TGTGCCAGCAGTGAGTCAGGGAACAATCAGCCCCAGCATTTT
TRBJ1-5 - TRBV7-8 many CASSLIPTGPNQPQHF TGTGCCAGCAGCTTAATCCCCACCGGACCCAATCAGCCCCAGCATTTT
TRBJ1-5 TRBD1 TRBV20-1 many CSARDRGTGGQPQHF TGCAGTGCTAGAGACCGTGGGACAGGGGGACAGCCCCAGCATTTT
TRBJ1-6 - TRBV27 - CASSLGFGSPLHF TGTGCCAGCAGTTTAGGTTTTGGTTCACCCCTCCACTTT
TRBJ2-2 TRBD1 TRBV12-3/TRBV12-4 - CASRVAGTGVTGELFF TGTGCCAGCAGAGTTGCCGGGACAGGGGTCACCGGGGAGCTGTTTTTT
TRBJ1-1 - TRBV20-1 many CSAIGHLNTEAFF TGCAGTGCTATAGGTCACTTGAACACTGAAGCTTTCTTT
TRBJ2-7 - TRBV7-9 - CASSADHEQYF TGTGCCAGCAGCGCAGATCACGAGCAGTACTTC
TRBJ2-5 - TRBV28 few CASSLSFGTETQYF TGTGCCAGCAGTTTATCATTCGGTACAGAGACCCAGTACTTC
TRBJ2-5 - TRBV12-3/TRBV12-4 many CASSRTGTQYF TGTGCCAGCAGTCGGACGGGGACCCAGTACTTC
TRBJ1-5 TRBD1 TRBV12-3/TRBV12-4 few CASSPGQDYSNQPQHF TGTGCCAGCAGTCCCGGACAGGACTATAGCAATCAGCCCCAGCATTTT
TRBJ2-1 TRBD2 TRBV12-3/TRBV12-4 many CASSPGLAAKSYNEQFF TGTGCCAGCAGCCCCGGACTAGCCGCAAAGTCCTACAATGAGCAGTTCTTC
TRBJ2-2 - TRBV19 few CASKAGQTNTGELFF TGTGCCAGTAAGGCGGGACAGACGAACACCGGGGAGCTGTTTTTT
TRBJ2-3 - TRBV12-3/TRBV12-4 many CASSYGTYTQYF TGTGCCAGCAGTTACGGCACGTATACGCAGTATTTT
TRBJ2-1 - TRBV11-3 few CASSPRLDTYNEQFF TGTGCCAGCAGCCCTAGACTAGACACCTACAATGAGCAGTTCTTC
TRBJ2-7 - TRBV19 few CASSIAQEREQYF TGTGCCAGTAGTATAGCCCAGGAACGCGAGCAGTACTTC
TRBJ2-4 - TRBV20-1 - CSACGQAGDIQYF TGCAGTGCTTGTGGACAGGCGGGGGACATTCAGTACTTC
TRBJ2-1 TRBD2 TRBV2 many CASMGLAGGWTYNEQFF TGTGCCAGCATGGGACTAGCGGGGGGCTGGACTTACAATGAGCAGTTCTTC
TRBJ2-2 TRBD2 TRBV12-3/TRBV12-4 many CASSSSGGGKGGELFF TGTGCCAGCAGTTCTTCTGGCGGGGGGAAAGGCGGGGAGCTGTTTTTT
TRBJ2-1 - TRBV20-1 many CSASGGPYNEQFF TGCAGTGCTAGCGGGGGACCCTACAATGAGCAGTTCTTC
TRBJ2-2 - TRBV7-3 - CASSLRGLAPTGELFF TGTGCCAGCAGCTTAAGGGGGCTAGCCCCGACCGGGGAGCTGTTTTTT